This T cell receptor (beta chain) came from a study of T cell responses to AZD1222 COVID-19 vaccine. Some clones are missing from TCRdb's copy, which holds only in-frame ones; the method was immunoSEQ multiplex PCR. The sample records about 84,000 clones, around nine tenths being singletons. Trimming shortened V by 1 base and J by 4 bases, and 13 bases separated the two germline ends. Germline loops: CDR1 SGHAT, CDR2 FQNNGV. This CDR3 has 15 residues. The TCR comes from an adult in good health. The source was peripheral blood, collected on day 0 of AZD1222 vaccination. The chain combines TRBV11-2 with TRBJ1-2; D is undetermined. CDR3 amino acids: CASSLGQVTFYGYTF. The CDR3 bases are TGTGCCAGCAGCTTAGGGCAGGTCACCTTCTATGGCTACACCTTC.